Presented here are 18 T cell receptor beta chains from one specimen sequenced in a study of neurological immune-mediated disorders. TCRdb processed the 5' RACE reads anew with MiXCR; each CDR3 protein has one entry. The sample records fewer than 20,000 distinct CDR3 sequences, about a quarter being singletons. Sequencing input: PBMCs. The receptor set was obtained from a man between 50 and 59 years old with HTLV-1-associated myelopathy (HAM/TSP).

The rearrangement links TRBV27 to TRBJ1-2; 9 bases are a match to TRBD1. Germline V gene sequence: CDR1 MNHEY, CDR2 SMNVEV (reference sequence). V shed 5 bases, J shed 2 bases, and the junction held 6 bases outside the gene matches. This CDR3 region has 15 residues. CDR3 region: CASSPGGQGNYGYTF. The DNA of the CDR3 is TGTGCCAGCAGTCCCGGAGGACAGGGGAACTATGGCTACACCTTC.

This clonotype has just a few counts. The V gene is TRBV4-1, the J gene TRBJ1-4; possible D gene TRBD1, 6 bases. Per germline, CDR1 MGHRA and CDR2 YSYEKL. Trimming removed 4 bases from V and 0 bases from J, with 18 bases in between. The CDR3 runs 18 residues. In DNA, the CDR3 is TGCGCCAGCAGCCTTTTGAAGGGGGGAGGCGCAACTAATGAAAAACTGTTTTTT. Translating gives CASSLLKGGGATNEKLFF.

This clonotype was found a few times. The chain has TRBV5-5 and TRBJ2-1; TRBD1 might be the D (6 bases). Germline-derived CDR1 and CDR2 are SGHKS and YYEKEE (reference sequence). This CDR3 is built from 15 residues. V gave up 0 bases and J gave up 5 bases, with 12 bases separating them. This chain's CDR3 is CASSLGQGRNNEQFF. For the CDR3, the DNA is TGTGCCAGCAGCTTGGGGCAGGGGAGAAACAATGAGCAGTTCTTC.

In this sample, this clonotype turned up a few times. The CDR3 region is CASSLGTPRTDTQYF. The DNA of the CDR3 is TGCGCCAGCAGCTTGGGAACTCCGAGGACGGATACGCAGTATTTT. This chain uses TRBV5-1 with TRBJ2-3, with D unresolved. V lost 0 bases, J lost 6 bases, and 14 bases lay in between. Germline CDR1 is SGHRS and CDR2 is YFSETQ. The CDR3 loop spans 15 amino acids.

The chain joins TRBV24-1 to TRBJ2-3; 7 positions match TRBD2. Germline CDR1 is KGHDR and CDR2 is SFDVKD. CDR3 length: 16 residues. V lost 2 bases and J lost 5; bases outside the gene matches: 9. CDR3 nucleotide sequence: TGTGCCACCAGTGATTATGAGGGAGGGCGTGGAGATACGCAGTATTTT. This encodes CATSDYEGGRGDTQYF.

This clonotype has ten or more counts. The chain is built from TRBV6-2 or TRBV6-3 and TRBJ2-2; 7 bases map to TRBD1. The CDR3 consists of 13 residues. J gave up 7 bases and V 7 bases, and 6 bases lay outside the gene matches. Germline V lookup: CDR1 MNHEY, CDR2 SVGEGT. CDR3 loop: CASTRDSLGELFF. In DNA, the CDR3 is TGTGCCAGCACACGGGACAGCCTCGGGGAGCTGTTTTTT.

V is TRBV7-9 and J is TRBJ2-1; D is possibly TRBD1 or TRBD2 (5 bases each). Germline CDR1 is SEHNR and CDR2 is FQNEAQ (reference sequence). Trimming pared 5 bases from V and 5 bases from J, leaving 16 bases between. The CDR3 has 15 residues. CDR3 DNA: TGTGCCAGCAGCATGACTCCGGGACGCGACAATGAGCAGTTCTTC. This gives the protein CASSMTPGRDNEQFF.

The rearrangement joins TRBV18 to TRBJ1-4; TRBD1 agrees at 8 bases. CDR3 length: 14 residues. Trimming took 3 bases from V and 5 from J; bases not matched to a gene: 2. CDR1 and CDR2 (germline): KGHSH, LQKENI. CDR3 nucleotide sequence: TGTGCCAGCTCACCGGACAGGGAAAATGAAAAACTGTTTTTT. It translates to CASSPDRENEKLFF.

This clonotype has just a few counts. This chain uses TRBV25-1 with TRBJ2-3, with TRBD1 identical over 8 bases. This CDR3 contains 14 residues. The junction had 1 base not matched to a gene; V was cut back by 2 bases and J by 3 bases. Looked up from germline, CDR1 is MGHDK and CDR2 is SYGVNS. The CDR3 bases are TGTGCCAGCAGTGAACGGACAGGGACAGATACGCAGTATTTT. It specifies CASSERTGTDTQYF.

This clonotype was observed a handful of times. This chain joins TRBV25-1 and TRBJ2-7; 8 bases map to TRBD2. The V and J ends lost 1 base and 2 bases, in that order; junction bases with no gene match: 1. This CDR3 has 14 amino acids. Germline lookup yields CDR1 MGHDK and CDR2 SYGVNS. The CDR3 DNA follows: TGTGCCAGCAGTGAATCCGGGGGGGCCTACGAGCAGTACTTC. Protein sequence: CASSESGGAYEQYF.

The CDR3 reads CASSLLGSSTPTNEKLFF. The CDR3 DNA reads as TGTGCCAGCAGTTTATTAGGGAGTTCAACCCCAACTAATGAAAAACTGTTTTTT. The chain uses TRBV27 and TRBJ1-4; D is unclear. This CDR3 is 18 amino acids long. CDR1 and CDR2 from the germline V gene are MNHEY and SMNVEV (reference sequence). Trimming removed 1 base at V and 0 bases at J, with 15 bases between.

This chain connects TRBV6-4 to TRBJ2-3; 7 positions agree with TRBD2. V lost 6 bases and J lost 4; bases outside the gene matches: 13. CDR3 length: 16 residues. Looked up from germline, CDR1 is MRHNA and CDR2 is SNTAGT. Here the CDR3 reads CASSLGSAGAADTQYF. The CDR3 DNA sequence: TGTGCCAGCAGCCTCGGATCGGCGGGAGCAGCAGATACGCAGTATTTT.

This sequence joins TRBV20-1 and TRBJ2-7; TRBD2 agrees at 13 bases. Germline V lookup: CDR1 DFQATT, CDR2 SNEGSKA (reference sequence). V lost 3 bases and J lost 3; bases outside the gene matches: 14. The CDR3 totals 18 residues. The CDR3 here is CSASPTTGTSGIYYEQYF. As DNA, the CDR3 is TGCAGTGCTAGCCCCACCACCGGGACTAGCGGGATCTACTACGAGCAGTACTTC.

This clonotype was detected a few times. This chain links TRBV29-1 with TRBJ1-5; 8 nucleotides line up with TRBD1. V shed 6 bases, J shed 3 bases, and the junction held 10 bases outside the gene matches. Germline CDR1 and CDR2: SQVTM and ANQGSEA. The CDR3 has 15 amino acids. CDR3 amino acids: CSVAVAQGANQPQHF. CDR3 sequence (DNA): TGCAGCGTGGCTGTAGCCCAGGGGGCCAATCAGCCCCAGCATTTT.

J is TRBJ2-5 and V is TRBV10-3, with 7 positions matching TRBD2. Trimming cost V 0 bases and J 3 bases; bases outside gene matches: 7. The CDR3 has 16 amino acids. In germline, CDR1 is ENHRY, CDR2 SYGVKD. The CDR3 region has the DNA TGTGCCATCAGTGAGTCAATACATCGGGGGGAAGAGACCCAGTACTTC. Encoded protein: CAISESIHRGEETQYF.

This clonotype showed up just a few times. J is TRBJ2-2 and V is TRBV11-2; 10 positions agree with TRBD1. The CDR3 runs 15 residues. The V gene end was trimmed by 5 bases and the J gene end by 7 bases; junction bases not matched to a gene: 7. Per the germline V gene, CDR1 is SGHAT and CDR2 is FQNNGV. CDR3 protein: CASSETGGVLGELFF. The CDR3 region has the DNA TGTGCCAGCAGCGAGACAGGGGGCGTTCTCGGGGAGCTGTTTTTT.

V is TRBV27 and J is TRBJ1-2, with TRBD1 matching over 7 bases. The V segment lost 5 bases and the J segment 4 bases; nucleotides outside the gene matches: 7. The CDR3 has 14 residues. The germline V gene encodes CDR1 MNHEY and CDR2 SMNVEV (reference sequence). CDR3 amino acids: CASSLLRTGYGYTF. DNA for the CDR3: TGTGCCAGCAGTCTCCTCCGGACAGGCTATGGCTACACCTTC.

About this clonotype: Its ends do not fully match the called genes, so a read error is possible. The genes are TRBV29-1 and TRBJ1-5, with D maybe TRBD1 (5 bases). From germline, CDR1 is SQVTM and CDR2 ANQGSEA. The CDR3 covers 14 residues. CDR3 amino acids: CNVGGQAPGQPQHF. The CDR3 DNA sequence: TGCAACGTTGGAGGTCAAGCGCCAGGGCAGCCCCAGCATTTT.